The 29 T cell receptor beta chains listed next were all sequenced from one sample in a study of blood T cell repertoires in COVID-19. Assay used: immunoSEQ multiplex PCR; TCRdb lists only in-frame clones, some missing. The top ten hold around 19% of the sample, which has just over 95,000 clones, about four fifths seen once. Sequencing input: peripheral blood. Receptors originate from a man older than 75 with acute or convalescent COVID-19.

The chain uses TRBV7-9 and TRBJ2-3; D is uncertain. With 5 bases removed from V and 6 bases from J, the gap between germline ends came to 6 bases. Germline CDR1 and CDR2: SEHNR and FQNEAQ (reference sequence). The CDR3 length is 11 residues. Here the CDR3 DNA reads TGTGCCAGCAGCCCGTTGGATACGCAGTATTTT. It yields the protein CASSPLDTQYF.

The chain links TRBV3-1 (or the pseudogene TRBV3-2) to TRBJ2-3; TRBD1 is a possible D gene (6 bases). The CDR3 runs 14 residues. V gave up 1 base and J gave up 2 bases, with 7 bases separating them. Germline V CDR1 and CDR2: LGHDT, YNNKEL (reference sequence). In nucleotides, the CDR3 is TGTGCCAGCAGCCAAGGGGGGCCCACAGATACGCAGTATTTT. Protein product: CASSQGGPTDTQYF.

The chain carries TRBV11-2 and TRBJ1-1; a weak D match, TRBD1 (5 bases). V lost 0 bases and J lost 5, with 13 bases in between. The CDR3 sequence is 15 residues long. Germline CDR1 SGHAT, CDR2 FQNNGV. The DNA for the CDR3 is TGTGCCAGCAGCTTAGAAGGGGCGCGCAGGACTGAAGCTTTCTTT. Protein sequence: CASSLEGARRTEAFF.

The chain is built from TRBV27 and TRBJ1-4; 7 bases match TRBD1. Germline assignment: CDR1 MNHEY and CDR2 SMNVEV (reference sequence). The CDR3 runs to 15 residues. The V segment lost 4 bases and the J segment 3 bases; nucleotides outside the gene matches: 5. The CDR3 region has the DNA TGTGCCAGCAGTTCGCAAGGGACAGCTAATGAAAAACTGTTTTTT. It translates to CASSSQGTANEKLFF. The whole variable domain, remainder taken from reference TRBV27 and TRBJ1-4, is EAQVTQNPRYLITVTGKKLTVTCSQNMNHEYMSWYRQDPGLGLRQIYYSMNVEVTDKGDVPEGYKVSRKEKRNFPLILESPSPNQTSLYFCASSSQGTANEKLFFGSGTQLSVL.

The genes are TRBV9 and TRBJ2-1, with TRBD1 matching over 11 bases. The CDR3 sequence is 16 residues long. From germline, CDR1 is SGDLS and CDR2 YYNGEE. V lost 4 bases and J lost 5; bases outside the gene matches: 8. The CDR3 bases are TGTGCCAGCAGCACGGCCGGGACAGGGGGAAACAATGAGCAGTTCTTC. This codes for CASSTAGTGGNNEQFF.

This chain connects TRBV10-3 to TRBJ1-1, with TRBD1 as a possible D gene (5 bases). The germline V and J ends were trimmed by 0 bases and 4 bases, with 12 bases remaining between them. Per the germline V gene, CDR1 is ENHRY and CDR2 is SYGVKD. This CDR3 spans 15 amino acids. The CDR3 protein is CAISESGGRGTEAFF. The CDR3 DNA sequence: TGTGCCATCAGTGAGTCGGGGGGTAGGGGCACTGAAGCTTTCTTT.

The chain uses TRBV7-9 and TRBJ1-2; no firm D call. Trimming stripped 1 base from V and 5 bases from J, with 8 bases between. The CDR3 consists of 13 residues. Per the germline V gene, CDR1 is SEHNR and CDR2 is FQNEAQ (reference sequence). CDR3 DNA: TGTGCCAGCAGCTTAGGGGGAGGGTATGGCTACACCTTC. This codes for CASSLGGGYGYTF. Together with reference TRBV7-9 and TRBJ1-2, the CDR3 gives the full variable domain: DTGVSQNPRHKITKRGQNVTFRCDPISEHNRLYWYRQTLGQGPEFLTYFQNEAQLEKSRLLSDRFSAERPKGSFSTLEIQRTEQGDSAMYLCASSLGGGYGYTFGSGTRLTVV.

This chain connects TRBV11-3 to TRBJ2-3; a weak D match, TRBD2 (6 bases). Germline CDR1 SGHNT, CDR2 YENEEA. With 1 base removed from V and 1 base from J, the gap between germline ends came to 15 bases. The CDR3 runs 17 residues. The CDR3 is CASSLGSLAFGTDTQYF. The CDR3 nucleotides read TGTGCCAGCAGCTTAGGTTCCCTAGCGTTTGGCACAGATACGCAGTATTTT.

This clone was counted a few times. V usage is TRBV6-2 or TRBV6-3 and J usage is TRBJ1-2; 12 nucleotides align to TRBD1. Losses at the gene ends were 4 bases for V and 3 bases for J; bases not matched to a gene: 3. CDR3 length: 15 amino acids. From germline, CDR1 is MNHEY and CDR2 SVGEGT. CDR3 bases: TGTGCCAGCAGTTTCGGGACAGGGGGCGACTATGGCTACACCTTC. Translation gives CASSFGTGGDYGYTF.

This chain connects TRBV29-1 to TRBJ2-5; a possible D gene is TRBD1 (6 bases). The CDR3 has 12 residues. V was pared by 6 bases and J by 2 bases, with 10 bases between. From germline, CDR1 is SQVTM and CDR2 ANQGSEA. The chain's CDR3 is CSVGTNQETQYF. CDR3 DNA sequence: TGCAGCGTCGGGACAAATCAAGAGACCCAGTACTTC.

The chain combines TRBV15 with TRBJ1-2, with D hard to call. CDR1 LNHNV and CDR2 YYDKDF come from the germline V gene (reference sequence). This CDR3 contains 12 residues. Trimming pared 5 bases from V and 7 bases from J, leaving 11 bases between. CDR3 DNA: TGTGCCACCAGCGCCGGCGGAGCTGGCTACACCTTC. This sequence encodes CATSAGGAGYTF.

J is TRBJ2-3 and V is TRBV5-6, with D tentatively TRBD1 (6 bases). V was shortened by 1 base and J by 2 bases, with 8 bases between the two germline ends. Germline CDR1 SGHDT, CDR2 YYEEEE. The CDR3 consists of 14 residues. In DNA form, the CDR3 reads TGTGCCAGCAGCTTGCGGACAGTCACAGATACGCAGTATTTT. It codes for CASSLRTVTDTQYF.

This clone was observed a single time. The chain uses TRBV24-1 and TRBJ1-2; D is unresolved. V was pared by 4 bases and J by 4 bases, with 12 bases between. The CDR3 consists of 14 residues. Per germline, CDR1 KGHDR and CDR2 SFDVKD. Here the CDR3 reads CATSDRNALYGYTF. Here the CDR3 DNA reads TGTGCCACCAGTGACCGAAATGCGCTCTATGGCTACACCTTC.

This clone was detected only once. This rearrangement joins TRBV5-1 to TRBJ1-2, with TRBD1 identical over 8 bases. This CDR3 is 19 amino acids long. Germline CDR1 reads SGHRS; CDR2 reads YFSETQ. J was trimmed by 0 bases and V by 3 bases; bases with no gene match: 16. The CDR3 sequence: CASSSLYSLDRGTNYGYTF. CDR3 in DNA: TGCGCCAGCAGCTCCCTTTACAGCCTCGACAGGGGAACTAACTATGGCTACACCTTC.

This clone came up once. The chain recombines TRBV30 with TRBJ1-5, with no clear D. Germline loops: CDR1 GTSNPN, CDR2 SVGIG (reference sequence). V lost 0 bases to trimming and J lost 8 bases, with 17 bases between them. The CDR3 runs to 15 residues. The DNA of the CDR3 is TGTGCCTGGAGTGTCCGGAACCCCGGGCGGGAGCCCCAGCATTTT. This sequence encodes CAWSVRNPGREPQHF.

The chain employs TRBV2 and TRBJ1-3; TRBD1 agrees at 7 bases. The CDR3 extends over 16 amino acids. Germline CDR1 reads SNHLY; CDR2 reads FYNNEI. V lost 7 bases to trimming and J lost 0 bases; unmatched junction nucleotides: 9. The CDR3 region has the DNA TGTGCCAGCACACTGCAGGGGGTTGTCTCTGGAAACACCATATATTTT. Translated: CASTLQGVVSGNTIYF.

J is TRBJ2-1 and V is TRBV4-3; tentatively, D is TRBD2 (6 bases). V was shortened by 4 bases and J by 0 bases, with 28 bases between the two germline ends. This CDR3 is built from 21 residues. CDR1 LGHNA and CDR2 YSLEER come from the germline V gene. CDR3 sequence: CASSLRDSRGGRLSSYNEQFF. The CDR3, as DNA: TGCGCCAGCAGCCTACGGGACTCCCGAGGCGGGCGGCTGAGCTCCTACAATGAGCAGTTCTTC.

This clone was observed at least ten times. The rearrangement uses TRBV24-1 and TRBJ2-1; D is possibly TRBD2 (7 bases). Between the trimmed V and J ends, which lost 3 bases and 2 bases, there was a span of 13 bases. CDR1 is KGHDR, CDR2 SFDVKD, per germline. The CDR3 sequence is 16 residues long. The CDR3 sequence is CATSDPKGGTYNEQFF. CDR3 coding DNA: TGTGCCACCAGTGATCCCAAGGGGGGGACCTACAATGAGCAGTTCTTC.

The CDR3 DNA follows: TGTGCCAGCAGCTTAGTCCCTAGCCCGGCGGGCGAGCAGTACTTC. Translation: CASSLVPSPAGEQYF. J is TRBJ2-7 and V is TRBV7-2; D might be TRBD2 (5 bases). This CDR3 has 15 amino acids. Germline V CDR1 and CDR2: SGHTA, FQGNSA. V was pared by 1 base and J by 6 bases, with 16 bases between. The full variable domain, with the rest looked up from reference TRBV7-2 and TRBJ2-7, is GAGVSQSPSNKVTEKGKDVELRCDPISGHTALYWYRQSLGQGLEFLIYFQGNSAPDKSGLPSDRFSAERTGGSVSTLTIQRTQQEDSAVYLCASSLVPSPAGEQYFGPGTRLTVT.

This chain connects TRBV6-5 to TRBJ2-7, with 8 nucleotides matching TRBD1. In germline, CDR1 is MNHEY, CDR2 SVGAGI. The CDR3 covers 15 residues. Trimming at V came to 5 bases and at J to 0 bases, leaving 6 bases not matched to a gene. CDR3 in DNA: TGTGCCAGCAGTACATGGGACAGGAGCTCCTACGAGCAGTACTTC. It encodes CASSTWDRSSYEQYF.

The rearrangement joins TRBV19 to TRBJ2-3; 9 nucleotides align to TRBD1. Germline CDR1 and CDR2: LNHDA and SQIVND (reference sequence). CDR3 size: 18 residues. Unmatched junction bases numbered 13, after V lost 6 bases and J lost 0 bases. CDR3 residues: CASSLRVLDRGSTDTQYF. The CDR3 nucleotides read TGTGCCAGTAGCCTAAGAGTCCTGGACAGGGGAAGCACAGATACGCAGTATTTT.

CDR3: CASRDRGGTEAFF. CDR3 in DNA: TGTGCCTCACGAGACAGGGGAGGCACTGAAGCTTTCTTT. The V and J genes are TRBV30 and TRBJ1-1; TRBD1 aligns across 8 bases. Germline V gene sequence: CDR1 GTSNPN, CDR2 SVGIG (reference sequence). CDR3 size: 13 residues. The J segment lost 4 bases and the V segment lost 7 bases, leaving 8 bases of the junction unmatched.

The J gene is TRBJ1-3, the V gene TRBV7-2; D possibly corresponds to TRBD1 (5 bases). The CDR3 is 16 residues long. Germline V gene lookup returns CDR1 SGHTA and CDR2 FQGNSA. The V and J ends lost 6 bases and 0 bases respectively, with 15 bases between them. This CDR3 reads CASSRPGLSSGNTIYF. The CDR3 nucleotides read TGTGCCAGCAGTCGCCCAGGGTTGAGCTCTGGAAACACCATATATTTT.

The chain has TRBV6-5 and TRBJ2-1; 10 bases fit TRBD2. Germline V gene sequence: CDR1 MNHEY, CDR2 SVGAGI. V shed 11 bases, J shed 7 bases, and the junction held 14 bases outside the gene matches. This CDR3 is 15 amino acids long. DNA of the CDR3: TGTGCCGGCTCAAGACCGGGACTAGCGAAAAATGAGCAGTTCTTC. This codes for CAGSRPGLAKNEQFF.

The gene calls are TRBV5-1 and TRBJ1-2; weak D call: TRBD1 (6 bases). The CDR3 consists of 14 residues. Trimming stripped 2 bases from V and 3 bases from J, with 11 bases between. Germline assignment: CDR1 SGHRS and CDR2 YFSETQ. The chain's CDR3 is CASSLTGTDYGYTF. CDR3 bases: TGCGCCAGCAGCTTAACAGGGACGGACTATGGCTACACCTTC.

The chain joins TRBV9 to TRBJ2-2, with D possibly matching TRBD1 (6 bases). CDR1 is SGDLS, CDR2 YYNGEE, per germline. V gave up 6 bases and J gave up 1 base, with 10 bases separating them. The CDR3 covers 14 residues. CDR3 in DNA: TGTGCCAGCACCGACAGGATGAACACCGGGGAGCTGTTTTTT. Encoded protein: CASTDRMNTGELFF.

V is TRBV6-5 and J is TRBJ2-7, with D unclear. The CDR3 extends over 15 amino acids. V was clipped by 0 bases and J by 2 bases, with 11 bases between them. CDR1 and CDR2 (germline): MNHEY, SVGAGI. DNA for the CDR3: TGTGCCAGCAGTTACTCCGACTTTTCTACCTACGAGCAGTACTTC. Its protein is CASSYSDFSTYEQYF.

The chain recombines TRBV6-5 with TRBJ1-2; 8 positions match TRBD1. The CDR3 spans 16 residues. Germline CDR1 and CDR2: MNHEY and SVGAGI. V shed 0 bases and J 8 bases; nucleotides not matched to a gene: 11. The CDR3 loop is CASSYSGQGAMGGYTF. DNA for the CDR3: TGTGCCAGCAGTTACTCGGGGCAGGGGGCCATGGGAGGCTACACCTTC.

This clone occurred once. The rearrangement uses TRBV29-1 and TRBJ2-7, with a tentative D call TRBD1 (6 bases). The germline V gene encodes CDR1 SQVTM and CDR2 ANQGSEA. With 5 bases removed from V and 3 bases from J, the gap between germline ends came to 17 bases. The CDR3 loop spans 14 amino acids. The CDR3 protein is CSVSGTPKFYEQYF. DNA for the CDR3: TGCAGCGTTTCCGGGACACCTAAATTCTACGAGCAGTACTTC.